This T cell receptor beta chain was recorded in a study of T cells in Graves' hyperthyroidism and ophthalmopathy. The CDR3 runs to 17 residues. Germline CDR1 is SEHNR and CDR2 is FQNEAQ (reference sequence). V lost 1 base, J lost 7 bases, and 22 bases lay in between. General study results and limits: The model predicted ophthalmopathy a median around seven months before onset.

Concerning this clonotype itself: The antigen is not known.

Patients affected by ophthalmopathy presented a Clinical Activity Score of at least 3, a NOSPECS grade of at least 4, and disease duration below 3 months. Uncontrolled infection, other autoimmune disease, pregnancy and lactation each barred patients from inclusion. Each 10 ml fresh peripheral blood draw supplied the PBMCs. Amplification targeted TCR beta CDR3 regions from RNA transcripts. Using the HTBI primer set, a first-round RT-PCR was run on the TCR CDR3. A single record per CDR3 protein comes from TCRdb applying MiXCR to the multiplex PCR reads. The sample lists about 500,000 distinct CDR3 sequences, 15% to 20% occurring once.

Specimen: blood. This TCR came from a woman in her twenties or thirties with Graves' ophthalmopathy. The genes are TRBV7-9 and TRBJ1-1, with a tentative D call TRBD1 (6 bases). The CDR3 coding sequence is TGTGCCAGCAGCTTAGAAGGACAGCGGACCCCGAACGGTGAAGCTTTCTTT. As protein: CASSLEGQRTPNGEAFF.